This T cell receptor (beta chain) was profiled in a study of shared clonotypes between healthy human individuals. Overall study context: Donors had three CD4 naive, three CD4 memory, two CD8 naive and one CD8 memory plate apiece.

Germline CDR1 reads MGHDK; CDR2 reads SYGVNS. There are 17 residues in the CDR3. Trimming removed 1 base from V and 4 bases from J, with 18 bases in between. In the CD4+ fraction, cells were divided into CD45RA+ naive and CD45RA-negative memory subsets. Some clones are missing from TCRdb's copy, which holds only in-frame ones; the method was immunoSEQ multiplex PCR. The sample holds approximately 2.5 million clones, approximately 93% seen once. This chain joins TRBV25-1 and TRBJ2-3, with D possibly TRBD1 on 5 matching bases. The sequenced sample was naive CD4+ T cells from PBMCs. Subset denoted: CD45RA+ positively selected. The receptor was isolated from a man aged 18-30 years in good health. Some clones in this sample may be carry-over from other donors' samples. The CDR3 spells CASSELGALSQSDTQYF. The CDR3 bases are TGTGCCAGCAGTGAATTAGGGGCACTCAGTCAGTCAGATACGCAGTATTTT.